The 21 T cell receptor beta chains below were found in one sample sequenced in a study of T cell responses to AZD1222 COVID-19 vaccine. The protocol was immunoSEQ multiplex PCR, while the TCRdb copy is restricted to in-frame clones and leaves out a portion. The sample records 150,000 to 200,000 clones, roughly nine tenths being singletons. Material: peripheral blood, obtained on day 0 of AZD1222 vaccination. The receptors shown here come from an adult in good health.

The chain links TRBV3-1 (or the pseudogene TRBV3-2) to TRBJ2-1, with 7 positions matching TRBD1. CDR1 is LGHDT and CDR2 is YNNKEL in the germline V gene (reference sequence). J lost 2 bases, V lost 7 bases, and 11 bases had no gene match. This CDR3 is 16 amino acids long. The CDR3 DNA is TGTGCCAGCACCCATACCCGGGACAGAGCCTACAATGAGCAGTTCTTC. As protein: CASTHTRDRAYNEQFF.

The gene calls are TRBV3-1 (or the pseudogene TRBV3-2) and TRBJ2-2; D may be TRBD1 or TRBD2 (6 bases each). This CDR3 comprises 17 residues. Germline-derived CDR1 and CDR2 are LGHDT and YNNKEL (reference sequence). V shed 2 bases and J shed 0 bases, with 13 bases lying between them. CDR3 loop: CASSQNTGAPNTGELFF. CDR3 in DNA: TGTGCCAGCAGCCAAAATACGGGGGCTCCGAACACCGGGGAGCTGTTTTTT.

The rearrangement uses TRBV5-1 and TRBJ1-2; perhaps TRBD1 as D (5 bases). Germline V gene data show CDR1 as SGHRS and CDR2 as YFSETQ. V lost 4 bases and J 1 base, leaving 8 bases between the germline ends. CDR3 length: 13 residues. DNA for the CDR3: TGCGCCAGCAGCCCGACAGTTAACTATGGCTACACCTTC. Protein product: CASSPTVNYGYTF.

The V call is TRBV29-1, the J call TRBJ1-1, with D possibly matching TRBD1 (6 bases). There are 13 residues in the CDR3. The V and J ends lost 3 bases and 6 bases respectively, with 14 bases between them. Per germline, CDR1 SQVTM and CDR2 ANQGSEA. In DNA, the CDR3 is TGCAGCGTTGACGACAACAGGGTTTCTGAAGCTTTCTTT. Amino acids: CSVDDNRVSEAFF.

The CDR3 DNA sequence: TGTGCCAGCAGCTTAGGAGACAGGTACAATGAGCAGTTCTTC. As protein: CASSLGDRYNEQFF. This chain connects TRBV11-2 to TRBJ2-1; weak D call: TRBD1 (6 bases). The ends were cut back, 1 base at V and 4 bases at J, with 8 bases in the middle. The CDR3 consists of 14 residues. Germline CDR1 SGHAT, CDR2 FQNNGV.

This chain connects TRBV3-1 (or the pseudogene TRBV3-2) to TRBJ2-7, with TRBD1 matching 9 bases. The trim removed 7 bases at V and 1 base at J, leaving 5 bases unmatched. Germline V gene sequence: CDR1 LGHDT, CDR2 YNNKEL (reference sequence). CDR3 length: 14 amino acids. CDR3 in amino acids: CASTRQGGSYEQYF. CDR3 DNA sequence: TGTGCCAGCACCCGACAGGGGGGTTCCTACGAGCAGTACTTC.

The genes are TRBV4-3 and TRBJ2-7; D could derive from TRBD1 or TRBD2 (5 bases each). CDR3 size: 16 residues. The V end was cut by 2 bases, the J end by 5 bases, with 19 bases between. The germline gives CDR1 LGHNA, CDR2 YSLEER. CDR3 protein: CASSQWDPPGLNEQYF. The CDR3 DNA sequence: TGCGCCAGCAGCCAATGGGACCCGCCGGGCCTAAACGAGCAGTACTTC.

This clone was observed once. The V and J genes are TRBV6-1 and TRBJ1-2; 9 bases align to TRBD1. CDR1 and CDR2 from the germline V gene are MNHNS and SASEGT. There are 14 residues in the CDR3. V lost 3 bases and J lost 6; bases outside the gene matches: 5. As DNA, the CDR3 is TGTGCCAGCAGTGAGCTGGGACAGGGTGATGGCTACACCTTC. This encodes CASSELGQGDGYTF.

This rearrangement joins TRBV3-1 (or the pseudogene TRBV3-2) to TRBJ2-7; 10 nucleotides line up with TRBD1. CDR3 length: 15 residues. The ends lost 6 bases at V and 4 bases at J; junction bases unmatched: 9. Germline CDR1 is LGHDT and CDR2 is YNNKEL (reference sequence). DNA of the CDR3: TGTGCCAGCAGTCCTGCCGGGACAGGGGTTTACGAGCAGTACTTC. Protein product: CASSPAGTGVYEQYF.

The chain employs TRBV5-4 and TRBJ2-4; 7 nucleotides align to TRBD1. Germline CDR1 SGHNT, CDR2 YYREEE (reference sequence). Trimming took 4 bases from V and 2 from J; bases not matched to a gene: 9. There are 16 residues in the CDR3. CDR3 protein: CASSTGTDRPKNIQYF. The CDR3 nucleotides read TGTGCCAGCAGCACCGGGACAGACAGACCCAAAAACATTCAGTACTTC.

The chain links TRBV7-9 to TRBJ1-4, with 9 bases lining up with TRBD1. J gave up 8 bases and V 2 bases, and 9 bases lay outside the gene matches. The CDR3 is 16 residues long. CDR1 and CDR2 from the germline V gene are SEHNR and FQNEAQ (reference sequence). The DNA of the CDR3 is TGTGCCAGCAGCTTACTCTGGGACAGGGCGGGAGAAAAACTGTTTTTT. Its protein product is CASSLLWDRAGEKLFF.

This chain uses TRBV19 with TRBJ1-1; the D gene is possibly TRBD1 (5 bases). V lost 3 bases and J lost 5, with 22 bases in between. The CDR3 is 17 residues long. Per the germline V gene, CDR1 is LNHDA and CDR2 is SQIVND (reference sequence). Here the CDR3 reads CASSMPFGTGKGTEAFF. CDR3 bases: TGTGCCAGTAGTATGCCCTTCGGGACCGGCAAGGGTACTGAAGCTTTCTTT.

The chain is built from TRBV28 and TRBJ2-7; maybe TRBD1 (5 bases). The CDR3 covers 14 residues. The germline CDR1 and CDR2 sequences are MDHEN and SYDVKM. The V gene lost 1 base and the J gene lost 3 bases, with 10 bases spanning the gap. CDR3 bases: TGTGCCAGCAGTTTATACGAGCAGGGCTACGAGCAGTACTTC. This gives the protein CASSLYEQGYEQYF.

To note about this clone: The sample carries other DNA sequences with the same CDR3. The chain combines TRBV6-4 with TRBJ2-1; the match to TRBD1 covers 11 bases. This CDR3 is built from 14 residues. Unmatched junction bases numbered 8, after V lost 9 bases and J lost 7 bases. The germline CDR1 and CDR2 sequences are MRHNA and SNTAGT. CDR3 amino acids: CASSTGQGANEQFF. The CDR3 DNA is TGTGCCAGTAGTACCGGACAGGGGGCTAATGAGCAGTTCTTC.

This clone was detected only once. The V gene is TRBV5-8, the J gene TRBJ1-3, with D possibly being TRBD1 (5 bases). V gave up 0 bases and J gave up 8 bases, with 12 bases separating them. Looked up from germline, CDR1 is SGHTS and CDR2 is YDEGEE. The CDR3 contains 14 residues. The chain's CDR3 is CASSLGQGGDTIYF. The CDR3 DNA is TGTGCCAGCAGCTTGGGGCAGGGAGGAGACACCATATATTTT.

The chain joins TRBV6-5 to TRBJ1-1; D perhaps matches TRBD1 (6 bases). The germline CDR1 and CDR2 sequences are MNHEY and SVGAGI. Trimming left V 8 bases short and J 1 base short, with 14 bases between. This CDR3 comprises 14 residues. CDR3 protein: CASYKGGGNTEAFF. CDR3 DNA sequence: TGTGCCAGCTACAAAGGGGGAGGGAACACTGAAGCTTTCTTT.

This chain connects TRBV7-9 to TRBJ2-6, with D possibly being TRBD1 (6 bases). Germline CDR1 SEHNR, CDR2 FQNEAQ (reference sequence). The CDR3 length is 15 residues. Trimming stripped 5 bases from V and 3 bases from J, with 11 bases between. Here the CDR3 reads CASSDRIFGANVLTF. Written as DNA, the CDR3 is TGTGCCAGCAGCGACAGGATTTTTGGGGCCAACGTCCTGACTTTC.

This chain uses TRBV10-2 with TRBJ2-7; D might be TRBD2 (6 bases). The CDR3 contains 14 residues. V was cut by 0 bases and J by 2 bases, with 8 bases left in between. Germline assignment: CDR1 WSHSY and CDR2 SAAADI. CDR3: CASSESGGTYEQYV. For the CDR3, the DNA is TGCGCCAGCAGTGAGTCGGGCGGGACCTACGAGCAGTACGTC.

The CDR3 nucleotides are TGTGCCAGCAGCCAAGGGCCGGGACCCTATGGCTACACCTTC. Translated, it gives CASSQGPGPYGYTF. This chain connects TRBV3-1 (or the pseudogene TRBV3-2) to TRBJ1-2, with D possibly matching TRBD1 (5 bases). Trimming left V 1 base short and J 4 bases short, with 10 bases between. CDR1 is LGHDT, CDR2 YNNKEL, per germline (reference sequence). The CDR3 spans 14 residues.

This chain connects TRBV15 to TRBJ1-5, with TRBD1 matching 7 bases. Per germline, CDR1 LNHNV and CDR2 YYDKDF (reference sequence). Trimming removed 3 bases from V and 3 bases from J; junction bases left unmatched: 5. The CDR3 runs 15 residues. The CDR3 loop is CATSRKDRYNQPQHF. For the CDR3, the DNA is TGTGCCACCAGCAGGAAGGACAGGTACAATCAGCCCCAGCATTTT.

The rearrangement uses TRBV7-3 and TRBJ2-1; 12 positions agree with TRBD2. The germline CDR1 and CDR2 sequences are SGHTA and FQGTGA. CDR3 length: 16 residues. Trimming removed 4 bases from V and 7 bases from J; junction bases left unmatched: 8. In DNA form, the CDR3 reads TGTGCCAGCAGCTCGCCTAGCGGGGGGGCCGAAAATGAGCAGTTCTTC. This encodes CASSSPSGGAENEQFF.